One and the same sample provided the 20 T cell receptor beta chains below, sequenced in a study of cytomegalovirus exposure and HLA in healthy donors. PCR employed 60 Vbeta and 13 Jbeta primers. Sequenced by immunoSEQ multiplex PCR; TCRdb stores in-frame clones only, minus some. The data show some 110,000 clones, 76% seen once. The sequencing sample was made of PBMCs. The receptors derive from a man aged 50 to 59 in good health and CMV-seronegative.

The V gene is TRBV25-1, the J gene TRBJ2-1; D is possibly TRBD2 (5 bases). The V end was cut by 2 bases, the J end by 3 bases, with 8 bases between. CDR1 MGHDK and CDR2 SYGVNS come from the germline V gene. The CDR3 runs 14 residues. In DNA form, the CDR3 reads TGTGCCAGCAGTGAAGAGGGCCTCTACAATGAGCAGTTCTTC. Its translation: CASSEEGLYNEQFF.

The gene calls are TRBV5-4 and TRBJ2-3; D might be TRBD1 (5 bases). Deletions cut 9 bases from V and 0 bases from J, with 11 bases between. The CDR3 spans 13 residues. The germline V gene has CDR1 SGHNT and CDR2 YYREEE (reference sequence). The chain's CDR3 is CAIQASSTDTQYF. CDR3 coding DNA: TGTGCCATACAGGCCTCTAGCACAGATACGCAGTATTTT.

The genes are TRBV6-1 and TRBJ2-1; unclear D gene. V dropped 5 bases and J dropped 8 bases, with 7 bases sitting between them. The CDR3 is made up of 11 amino acids. In germline, CDR1 is MNHNS, CDR2 SASEGT. CDR3 amino acids: CASSYSDEQFF. The CDR3 DNA sequence: TGTGCCAGCAGTTACAGTGATGAGCAGTTCTTC.

This clone has only a few counts. The gene calls are TRBV5-1 and TRBJ2-3; TRBD1 matches at 7 bases. Germline CDR1 is SGHRS and CDR2 is YFSETQ. V lost 2 bases to trimming and J lost 0 bases; unmatched junction nucleotides: 3. CDR3 length equals 15 residues. CDR3 nucleotide sequence: TGCGCCAGCAGCTTAGACAGGGACAGCACAGATACGCAGTATTTT. It encodes CASSLDRDSTDTQYF.

The chain uses TRBV6-4 and TRBJ2-2; a possible D gene is TRBD1 (5 bases). The CDR3 contains 15 residues. Trimming removed 7 bases from V and 0 bases from J, with 12 bases in between. Germline CDR1 reads MRHNA; CDR2 reads SNTAGT. CDR3 protein: CASKRTPSNTGELFF. CDR3 sequence (DNA): TGTGCCAGCAAGAGGACACCTTCGAACACCGGGGAGCTGTTTTTT.

The rearrangement joins TRBV2 to TRBJ2-3; 12 bases match TRBD2. Trimming cost V 6 bases and J 2 bases; bases outside gene matches: 3. Germline V gene data show CDR1 as SNHLY and CDR2 as FYNNEI. CDR3 length: 15 amino acids. CDR3 residues: CASRLAGGPTDTQYF. CDR3 nucleotide sequence: TGTGCCAGCAGGCTAGCGGGGGGGCCCACAGATACGCAGTATTTT.

The chain uses TRBV5-6 and TRBJ2-1; a possible D gene is TRBD1 (6 bases). This CDR3 has 15 residues. Trimming took off 1 base at V and 3 bases at J, with 11 bases between the two ends. Germline CDR1 SGHDT, CDR2 YYEEEE. CDR3 amino acids: CASSLTGQSYNEQFF. The CDR3 coding sequence is TGTGCCAGCAGCTTGACTGGACAGAGCTACAATGAGCAGTTCTTC.

This clone was recorded a few times. The V gene is TRBV11-3, the J gene TRBJ2-1; 9 nucleotides align to TRBD1. There are 12 residues in the CDR3. Germline lookup yields CDR1 SGHNT and CDR2 YENEEA. V lost 6 bases and J lost 15; bases outside the gene matches: 9. This CDR3 reads CASSSRDREPFF. The CDR3 nucleotides are TGTGCCAGCAGTTCCCGGGACAGGGAACCGTTCTTC.

The chain joins TRBV18 to TRBJ2-5; the match to TRBD2 covers 14 bases. CDR1 is KGHSH and CDR2 is LQKENI in the germline V gene. J gave up 5 bases and V 2 bases, and 7 bases lay outside the gene matches. The CDR3 totals 17 residues. The CDR3 coding sequence is TGTGCCAGCTCACCAGCGGGACTAGCGGGAGTTGGGGAGACCCAGTACTTC. Translation gives CASSPAGLAGVGETQYF.

This clone turned up a few times. V is TRBV5-6 and J is TRBJ1-2; 11 nucleotides agree with TRBD1. CDR1 and CDR2 from the germline V gene are SGHDT and YYEEEE. This CDR3 has 17 residues. J gave up 1 base and V 4 bases, and 9 bases lay outside the gene matches. CDR3 DNA: TGTGCCAGCAGCCCGCGGGACAGGGGGGCCCTTAACTATGGCTACACCTTC. Translated, it gives CASSPRDRGALNYGYTF.

The rearrangement uses TRBV6-5 and TRBJ1-1; the match to TRBD1 covers 8 bases. J was trimmed by 4 bases and V by 0 bases; bases with no gene match: 4. The germline V gene has CDR1 MNHEY and CDR2 SVGAGI. CDR3 size: 15 residues. CDR3 region: CASSYSGQGLTEAFF. The CDR3 nucleotides read TGTGCCAGCAGTTACTCTGGACAGGGTCTCACTGAAGCTTTCTTT.

In nucleotides, the CDR3 is TGTGCCAGCAGCTTGGAACCAGGGATGAACACTGAAGCTTTCTTT. It yields the protein CASSLEPGMNTEAFF. The rearrangement uses TRBV5-4 and TRBJ1-1; possibly TRBD1 for D (5 bases). V was pared by 0 bases and J by 0 bases, with 9 bases between. Germline assignment: CDR1 SGHNT and CDR2 YYREEE (reference sequence). This CDR3 comprises 15 residues.

This clone came up once. V usage is TRBV2 and J usage is TRBJ1-1, with 9 bases lining up with TRBD1. Germline V gene lookup returns CDR1 SNHLY and CDR2 FYNNEI. V lost 6 bases to trimming and J lost 2 bases; unmatched junction nucleotides: 4. The CDR3 contains 14 residues. CDR3 sequence: CASRWTGENTEAFF. The CDR3 DNA sequence: TGTGCCAGCAGGTGGACAGGGGAAAACACTGAAGCTTTCTTT.

The chain links TRBV30 to TRBJ1-1; perhaps TRBD1 as D (5 bases). V was pared by 0 bases and J by 2 bases, with 16 bases between. Germline values: CDR1 GTSNPN, CDR2 SVGIG (reference sequence). This CDR3 contains 16 residues. The CDR3 DNA follows: TGTGCCTGGAGTGTACTTCGGGGGAGGGTTAACACTGAAGCTTTCTTT. This codes for CAWSVLRGRVNTEAFF.

The J gene is TRBJ1-2, the V gene TRBV7-2; D is ambiguous. The CDR3 loop spans 13 amino acids. Trimming removed 2 bases from V and 5 bases from J, with 9 bases in between. Germline V gene lookup returns CDR1 SGHTA and CDR2 FQGNSA. The CDR3 loop reads CASSLSQLYGYTF. The DNA of the CDR3 is TGTGCCAGCAGCTTATCGCAGTTGTATGGCTACACCTTC.

The CDR3 nucleotides are TGTGCCAGCAGCTTAGCGGCAGGGTGGGGAAACACCATATATTTT. It translates to CASSLAAGWGNTIYF. The chain couples TRBV11-2 to TRBJ1-3; TRBD1 might be the D (5 bases). The CDR3 runs 15 residues. Trimming removed 1 base at V and 4 bases at J, with 11 bases between. Germline CDR1 is SGHAT and CDR2 is FQNNGV.

The chain couples TRBV4-1 to TRBJ1-1; no definite D call. In germline, CDR1 is MGHRA, CDR2 YSYEKL. The V end was cut by 0 bases, the J end by 2 bases, with 7 bases between. CDR3 length equals 14 residues. This CDR3 is CASSQDPRNTEAFF. In DNA, the CDR3 is TGCGCCAGCAGCCAAGACCCCAGAAACACTGAAGCTTTCTTT.

V and J are TRBV27 and TRBJ2-2, with TRBD2 matching over 9 bases. This CDR3 comprises 17 residues. Germline trimming cut 0 bases from V and 0 bases from J; bases unmatched to any gene: 2. Germline assignment: CDR1 MNHEY and CDR2 SMNVEV (reference sequence). CDR3 sequence: CASSLSLAGANTGELFF. The DNA of the CDR3 is TGTGCCAGCAGTTTATCTTTAGCGGGGGCGAACACCGGGGAGCTGTTTTTT.

The chain has TRBV6-5 and TRBJ2-3; 11 nucleotides align to TRBD2. The CDR3 is 14 residues long. The germline V gene has CDR1 MNHEY and CDR2 SVGAGI. With 7 bases clipped from V and 5 bases from J, the junction kept 5 bases outside the gene matches. The CDR3 nucleotides are TGTGCCAGCACCGCTGGACTAGCGGGAGATACGCAGTATTTT. This codes for CASTAGLAGDTQYF.

V and J are TRBV7-9 and TRBJ2-7, with 7 positions matching TRBD1. Germline values: CDR1 SEHNR, CDR2 FQNEAQ (reference sequence). This CDR3 has 13 amino acids. In DNA, the CDR3 is TGTTCCAGCAGCAAAGGGACAGCGTACGAGCAGTACGTC. It translates to CSSSKGTAYEQYV.